Shown below are 24 T cell receptor beta chains from a single sample sequenced in a study of beta chain features in type 1 diabetes (dated by TCRdb to the late 2010s). Their target antigens are unknown. Study-wide conclusions, independent of this receptor: A moderate but significant shortening of TCRB CDR3 length was observed in type 1 diabetes patients in all four CD4+ subsets.

Receptors were amplified or captured by the immunoSEQ multiplex PCR assay. The High Capacity cDNA Reverse Transcription Kit was used to reverse transcribe all of the isolated RNA, meaning that expressed TCRB transcripts were what got sequenced. TCRdb took over this immuneACCESS table, retaining in-frame rearrangements with V and J assigned. Such tables are incomplete; in checked studies, under half of the missing clones stem from an unresolved V gene, and the remainder is unexplained. Within this sample are more than 250,000 clones, with about 24% of them counted one time only. The leading ten clones occupy about 0.012% of the sample. Sequenced sample: naive CD4+ T cells from blood. Read against the paper, the sample's cell subset or site label means: true naive CD4+ T cells. These receptors were taken from a woman aged 25-40 years with type 1 diabetes.

This chain joins TRBV5-1 and TRBJ2-3, with a weak D call TRBD2 (5 bases). The germline V and J ends were trimmed by 6 bases and 2 bases, with 19 bases remaining between them. The germline gives CDR1 SGHRS, CDR2 YFSETQ. The CDR3 length is 16 residues. CDR3 sequence: CASTTEAGVDTDTQYF. CDR3 DNA: TGCGCCAGCACCACCGAAGCCGGGGTCGACACAGATACGCAGTATTTT. The full variable domain, completed using reference TRBV5-1 and TRBJ2-3, is KAGVTQTPRYLIKTRGQQVTLSCSPISGHRSVSWYQQTPGQGLQFLFEYFSETQRNKGNFPGRFSGRQFSNSRSEMNVSTLELGDSALYLCASTTEAGVDTDTQYFGPGTRLTVL.

This chain uses TRBV5-1 with TRBJ1-1; D is uncertain. From germline, CDR1 is SGHRS and CDR2 YFSETQ. The CDR3 totals 13 residues. Deletions cut 0 bases from V and 6 bases from J, with 9 bases between. As DNA, the CDR3 is TGCGCCAGCAGCTTGGACGGTGCGGCTGAAGCTTTCTTT. It specifies CASSLDGAAEAFF.

This chain uses TRBV7-9 with TRBJ2-2, with TRBD1 matching over 7 bases. Germline V gene data show CDR1 as SEHNR and CDR2 as FQNEAQ (reference sequence). The CDR3 consists of 15 residues. V dropped 5 bases and J dropped 0; count of bases not matched to a gene: 3. CDR3 sequence (DNA): TGTGCCAGCAGCCCGGGACAGCCGAACACCGGGGAGCTGTTTTTT. As protein: CASSPGQPNTGELFF. The variable domain in full, with the rest retrieved from reference TRBV7-9 and TRBJ2-2, is DTGVSQNPRHKITKRGQNVTFRCDPISEHNRLYWYRQTLGQGPEFLTYFQNEAQLEKSRLLSDRFSAERPKGSFSTLEIQRTEQGDSAMYLCASSPGQPNTGELFFGEGSRLTVL.

The table lists this clone with a few counts. This chain links TRBV9 with TRBJ1-2; unclear D gene. The CDR3 totals 15 residues. V shed 0 bases and J shed 0 bases, with 9 bases lying between them. From germline, CDR1 is SGDLS and CDR2 YYNGEE. CDR3 protein: CASSVASQANYGYTF. The CDR3 DNA reads as TGTGCCAGCAGCGTAGCCAGTCAGGCTAACTATGGCTACACCTTC.

CDR3 sequence reads: CASRGGITQYF. CDR3 coding DNA: TGCGCCAGCAGAGGCGGGATCACGCAGTATTTT. J is TRBJ2-3 and V is TRBV5-1; a possible D gene is TRBD2 (6 bases). This CDR3 comprises 11 residues. CDR1 and CDR2 from the germline V gene are SGHRS and YFSETQ. The V end was cut by 5 bases, the J end by 9 bases, with 10 bases between.

The CDR3 DNA reads as TGTGCCAGCAGCTTAGGTCAGGGGGTGACCCAGTACTTC. The encoded protein is CASSLGQGVTQYF. The chain couples TRBV5-8 to TRBJ2-5; 7 bases agree with TRBD1. After removal of 2 bases from V and 7 bases from J, the junction contained 5 bases not matched to a gene. The CDR3 has 13 amino acids. Germline loops: CDR1 SGHTS, CDR2 YDEGEE.

This clone has a handful of counts. The chain carries TRBV4-1 and TRBJ2-1; 8 nucleotides agree with TRBD1. The CDR3 loop spans 15 amino acids. Trimming removed 1 base from V and 9 bases from J; junction bases left unmatched: 8. The germline V gene has CDR1 MGHRA and CDR2 YSYEKL. The CDR3 DNA reads TGCGCCAGCAGCCAAGGGCAGGGGGCTTTCACTGAGCAGTTCTTC. Translation gives CASSQGQGAFTEQFF.

This rearrangement joins TRBV6-6 to TRBJ1-5; TRBD1 matches 7 bases. Germline values: CDR1 MNHNY, CDR2 SVGAGI (reference sequence). With 0 bases clipped from V and 7 bases from J, the junction kept 3 bases outside the gene matches. The CDR3 totals 14 residues. As DNA, the CDR3 is TGTGCCAGCAGTTACTCGACAGGGAGACAGCCCCAGCATTTT. This gives the protein CASSYSTGRQPQHF.

This clone showed up just a few times. The chain is built from TRBV4-2 and TRBJ2-1; D is uncertain. V was pared by 0 bases and J by 10 bases, with 13 bases between. This CDR3 comprises 14 residues. Looked up from germline, CDR1 is LGHNA and CDR2 is YNFKEQ. As DNA, the CDR3 is TGTGCCAGCAGCCAAGATTGGAGCGCCCGAGAGCAGTTCTTC. This gives the protein CASSQDWSAREQFF.

In the case of this clone: The same CDR3 is also encoded by other DNA sequences in this sample. J is TRBJ2-4 and V is TRBV4-1; 14 nucleotides match TRBD2. Per the germline V gene, CDR1 is MGHRA and CDR2 is YSYEKL. V lost 4 bases, J lost 0 bases, and 5 bases stayed unmatched. The CDR3 length is 18 residues. The CDR3 protein is CASSPGLAGGLAKNIQYF. The CDR3 DNA sequence: TGCGCCAGCAGCCCAGGACTAGCGGGAGGTCTAGCCAAAAACATTCAGTACTTC.

The DNA of the CDR3 is TGTGCCAGCAGTTACCAAACTAGCGGGATTAATGAGCAGTTCTTC. Protein product: CASSYQTSGINEQFF. The chain combines TRBV6-5 with TRBJ2-1, with 10 positions matching TRBD2. V shed 2 bases, J shed 7 bases, and the junction held 5 bases outside the gene matches. Looked up from germline, CDR1 is MNHEY and CDR2 is SVGAGI. The CDR3 runs to 15 residues.

CDR3 region: CASSLDSSRGFF. DNA for the CDR3: TGTGCCAGCAGCTTAGACTCTAGCAGAGGGTTCTTC. This rearrangement joins TRBV7-9 to TRBJ2-1; D may be TRBD2 (5 bases). Trimming took off 1 base at V and 15 bases at J, with 13 bases between the two ends. This CDR3 has 12 residues. CDR1 and CDR2 (germline): SEHNR, FQNEAQ (reference sequence).

The CDR3 sequence: CASSLDLPGDEQYF. CDR3 nucleotide sequence: TGTGCCAGCAGCTTGGACCTACCGGGTGACGAGCAGTACTTC. This chain joins TRBV5-4 and TRBJ2-7; D not certain. Between the trimmed V and J ends, which lost 0 bases and 5 bases, there was a span of 12 bases. The CDR3 covers 14 residues. CDR1 and CDR2 (germline): SGHNT, YYREEE (reference sequence).

This clone was found a few times. Within the sample, other DNA sequences also encode this same CDR3. The genes are TRBV9 and TRBJ2-3; D remains unclear. CDR3 size: 14 residues. Germline V gene lookup returns CDR1 SGDLS and CDR2 YYNGEE. The V and J ends lost 0 bases and 1 base respectively, with 6 bases between them. The CDR3 DNA follows: TGTGCCAGCAGCGTAGCGCAGGGCACAGATACGCAGTATTTT. Translating it yields CASSVAQGTDTQYF.

This chain joins TRBV5-1 and TRBJ1-1; D is undetermined. Deletions cut 2 bases from V and 0 bases from J, with 8 bases between. The germline CDR1 and CDR2 sequences are SGHRS and YFSETQ. The CDR3 runs to 14 residues. CDR3 in DNA: TGCGCCAGCAGCTTAGCAGGCATGAACACTGAAGCTTTCTTT. Translation gives CASSLAGMNTEAFF.

This clone was counted between two and nine times. This chain uses TRBV30 with TRBJ2-1; 13 nucleotides line up with TRBD2. V shed 2 bases, J shed 4 bases, and the junction held 8 bases outside the gene matches. Per germline, CDR1 GTSNPN and CDR2 SVGIG (reference sequence). There are 17 residues in the CDR3. The CDR3 DNA is TGTGCCTGGAGTACCGAACGGACTAGCGGGGGATACAATGAGCAGTTCTTC. This encodes CAWSTERTSGGYNEQFF. Variable domain in full (rest from reference TRBV30 and TRBJ2-1): SQTIHQWPATLVQPVGSPLSLECTVEGTSNPNLYWYRQAAGRGLQLLFYSVGIGQISSEVPQNLSASRPQDRQFILSSKKLLLSDSGFYLCAWSTERTSGGYNEQFFGPGTRLTVL.

V usage is TRBV6-6 and J usage is TRBJ1-2; D gene ambiguous. This CDR3 comprises 11 residues. Trimming took off 5 bases at V and 3 bases at J, with 4 bases between the two ends. CDR1 MNHNY and CDR2 SVGAGI come from the germline V gene (reference sequence). CDR3 region: CASSLDYGYTF. The CDR3 nucleotides read TGTGCCAGCAGTCTAGACTATGGCTACACCTTC.

This rearrangement joins TRBV19 to TRBJ2-5; 7 nucleotides match TRBD1. CDR1 and CDR2 from the germline V gene are LNHDA and SQIVND (reference sequence). Trimming removed 2 bases from V and 5 bases from J; junction bases left unmatched: 2. The CDR3 runs 13 residues. CDR3 bases: TGTGCCAGTAGTATAACAGGGGTGGAGACCCAGTACTTC. It translates to CASSITGVETQYF.

A few counts support this clone. V is TRBV30 and J is TRBJ2-3; TRBD2 matches 9 bases. Looked up from germline, CDR1 is GTSNPN and CDR2 is SVGIG (reference sequence). The CDR3 contains 13 residues. With 5 bases clipped from V and 7 bases from J, the junction kept 7 bases outside the gene matches. The DNA of the CDR3 is TGTGCCTGGGCGGGAGGGCCGGGAAATACGCAGTATTTT. The encoded protein is CAWAGGPGNTQYF.

This CDR3 is CASSPTGYRANVLTF. CDR3 in DNA: TGTGCCAGCAGCCCGACTGGTTATCGGGCCAACGTCCTGACTTTC. The chain carries TRBV7-6 and TRBJ2-6; D remains unclear. Trimming cost V 5 bases and J 5 bases, with 13 bases left between them. Per the germline V gene, CDR1 is SGHVS and CDR2 is FNYEAQ. The CDR3 sequence is 15 residues long.

This clone was counted only a few times. CDR3 loop: CASSTGNYGYTF. The CDR3 DNA sequence: TGTGCCAGCAGCACAGGGAACTATGGCTACACCTTC. This chain connects TRBV11-2 to TRBJ1-2, with D possibly being TRBD1 (6 bases). The germline V and J ends were trimmed by 5 bases and 2 bases, with 6 bases remaining between them. The CDR3 is 12 residues long. In germline, CDR1 is SGHAT, CDR2 FQNNGV.

The chain couples TRBV11-3 to TRBJ2-5; perhaps TRBD1 as D (6 bases). This CDR3 contains 14 residues. Looked up from germline, CDR1 is SGHNT and CDR2 is YENEEA. The V end lost 1 base, the J end lost 4 bases, and 10 bases lay between the germline ends. CDR3 sequence (DNA): TGTGCCAGCAGCTTAGGGACAGAGGGAGAGACCCAGTACTTC. Its translation: CASSLGTEGETQYF.

The DNA of the CDR3 is TGTGCCATCGGGCAGGTAGAGACCCAGTACTTC. This encodes CAIGQVETQYF. The V gene is TRBV10-3, the J gene TRBJ2-5, with D unresolved. This CDR3 comprises 11 residues. CDR1 ENHRY and CDR2 SYGVKD come from the germline V gene. V lost 8 bases, J lost 4 bases, and 8 bases lay in between.

The chain combines TRBV29-1 with TRBJ1-1; 8 bases match TRBD1. The ends lost 7 bases at V and 5 bases at J; junction bases unmatched: 18. The CDR3 has 16 residues. Looked up from germline, CDR1 is SQVTM and CDR2 is ANQGSEA. CDR3 sequence: CSATQGRLQGGTEAFF. DNA for the CDR3: TGCAGCGCGACCCAGGGCAGGTTACAGGGGGGAACTGAAGCTTTCTTT. Drawing the rest from reference TRBV29-1 and TRBJ1-1, the complete variable domain is SAVISQKPSRDICQRGTSLTIQCQVDSQVTMMFWYRQQPGQSLTLIATANQGSEATYESGFVIDKFPISRPNLTFSTLTVSNMSPEDSSIYLCSATQGRLQGGTEAFFGQGTRLTVV.